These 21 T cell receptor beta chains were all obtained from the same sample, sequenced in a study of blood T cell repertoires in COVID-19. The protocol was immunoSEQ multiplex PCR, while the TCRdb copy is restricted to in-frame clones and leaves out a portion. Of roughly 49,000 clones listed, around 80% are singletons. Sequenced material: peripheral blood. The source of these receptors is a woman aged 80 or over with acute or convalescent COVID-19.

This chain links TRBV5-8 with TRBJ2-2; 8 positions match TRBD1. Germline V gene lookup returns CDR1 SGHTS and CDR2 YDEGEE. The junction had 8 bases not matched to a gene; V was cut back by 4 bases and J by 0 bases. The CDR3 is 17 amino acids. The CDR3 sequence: CASSPGTGIANTGELFF. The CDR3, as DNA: TGTGCCAGCAGCCCTGGGACAGGCATCGCGAACACCGGGGAGCTGTTTTTT.

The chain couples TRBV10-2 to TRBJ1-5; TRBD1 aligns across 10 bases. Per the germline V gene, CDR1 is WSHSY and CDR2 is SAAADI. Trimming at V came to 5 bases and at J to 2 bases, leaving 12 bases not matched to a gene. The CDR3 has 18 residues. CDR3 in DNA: TGCGCCAGCAGTAGGGGGGGGACAGGGGCGGTGGGCAATCAGCCCCAGCATTTT. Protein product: CASSRGGTGAVGNQPQHF.

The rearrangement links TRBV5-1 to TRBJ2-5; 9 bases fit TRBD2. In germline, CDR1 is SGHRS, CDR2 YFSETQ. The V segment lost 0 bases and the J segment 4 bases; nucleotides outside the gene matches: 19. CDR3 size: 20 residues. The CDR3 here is CASSLALALFAGGPGETQYF. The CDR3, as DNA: TGCGCCAGCAGCTTGGCCTTGGCCTTATTCGCGGGGGGGCCGGGAGAGACCCAGTACTTC.

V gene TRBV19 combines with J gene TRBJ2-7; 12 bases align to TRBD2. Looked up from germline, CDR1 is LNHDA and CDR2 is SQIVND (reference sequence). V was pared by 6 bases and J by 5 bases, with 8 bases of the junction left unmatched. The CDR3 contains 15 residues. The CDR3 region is CASRDPGLAGDEQYF. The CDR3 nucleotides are TGTGCCAGTAGAGACCCGGGACTAGCGGGCGACGAGCAGTACTTC.

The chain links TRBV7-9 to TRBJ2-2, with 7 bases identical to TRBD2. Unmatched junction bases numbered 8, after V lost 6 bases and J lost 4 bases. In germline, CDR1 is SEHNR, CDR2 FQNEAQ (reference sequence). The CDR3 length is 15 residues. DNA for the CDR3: TGTGCCAGCAGATCACGGGGAGGGTCCACCGGGGAGCTGTTTTTT. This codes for CASRSRGGSTGELFF.

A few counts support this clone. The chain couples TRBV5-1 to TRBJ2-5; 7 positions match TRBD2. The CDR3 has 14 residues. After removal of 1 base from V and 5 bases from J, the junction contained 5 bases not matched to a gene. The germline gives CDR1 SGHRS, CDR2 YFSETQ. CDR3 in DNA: TGCGCCAGCAGCTTGAGCGGGGCTAGGGAGACCCAGTACTTC. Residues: CASSLSGARETQYF.

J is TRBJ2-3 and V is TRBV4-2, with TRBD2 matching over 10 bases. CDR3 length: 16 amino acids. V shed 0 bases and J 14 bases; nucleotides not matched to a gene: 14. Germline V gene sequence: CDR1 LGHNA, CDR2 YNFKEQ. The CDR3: CASSQDSNLLAGPPYF. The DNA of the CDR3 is TGTGCCAGCAGCCAAGATAGCAACTTACTAGCGGGGCCCCCGTATTTT.

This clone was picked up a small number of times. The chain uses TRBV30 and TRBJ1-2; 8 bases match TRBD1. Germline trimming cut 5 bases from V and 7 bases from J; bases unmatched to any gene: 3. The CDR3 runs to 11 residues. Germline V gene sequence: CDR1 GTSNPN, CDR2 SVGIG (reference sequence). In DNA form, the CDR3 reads TGTGCCTGGTTACAGGGGGTTGGCTACACCTTC. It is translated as CAWLQGVGYTF. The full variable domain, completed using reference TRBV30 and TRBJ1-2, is SQTIHQWPATLVQPVGSPLSLECTVEGTSNPNLYWYRQAAGRGLQLLFYSVGIGQISSEVPQNLSASRPQDRQFILSSKKLLLSDSGFYLCAWLQGVGYTFGSGTRLTVV.

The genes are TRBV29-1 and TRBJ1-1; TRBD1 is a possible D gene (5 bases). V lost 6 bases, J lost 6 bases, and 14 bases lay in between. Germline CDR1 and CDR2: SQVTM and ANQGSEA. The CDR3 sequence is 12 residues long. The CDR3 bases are TGCAGCGTATCTCAGGGTATTTCTGAAGCTTTCTTT. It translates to CSVSQGISEAFF. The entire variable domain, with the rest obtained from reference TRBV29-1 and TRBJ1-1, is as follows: SAVISQKPSRDICQRGTSLTIQCQVDSQVTMMFWYRQQPGQSLTLIATANQGSEATYESGFVIDKFPISRPNLTFSTLTVSNMSPEDSSIYLCSVSQGISEAFFGQGTRLTVV.

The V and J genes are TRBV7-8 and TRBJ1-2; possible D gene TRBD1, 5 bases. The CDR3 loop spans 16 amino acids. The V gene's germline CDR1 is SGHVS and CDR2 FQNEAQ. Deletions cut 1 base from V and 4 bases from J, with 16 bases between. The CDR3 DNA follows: TGTGCCAGCAGCTTAGTTGGGGGACTCCTCGGCTATGGCTACACCTTC. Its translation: CASSLVGGLLGYGYTF.

The DNA for the CDR3 is TGTGCCAGCTCACCACCCCAGGGCTCCTATGGCTACACCTTC. Translating it yields CASSPPQGSYGYTF. This chain connects TRBV18 to TRBJ1-2; D is possibly TRBD1 (5 bases). This CDR3 spans 14 amino acids. Germline CDR1 is KGHSH and CDR2 is LQKENI. The V end was cut by 0 bases, the J end by 4 bases, with 9 bases between.

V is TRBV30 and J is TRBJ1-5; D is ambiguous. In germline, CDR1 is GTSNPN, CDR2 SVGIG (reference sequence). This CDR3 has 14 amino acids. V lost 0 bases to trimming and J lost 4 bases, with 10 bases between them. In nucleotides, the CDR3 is TGTGCCTGGAGTGTTTGGCAGGTAAATCAGCCCCAGCATTTT. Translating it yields CAWSVWQVNQPQHF.

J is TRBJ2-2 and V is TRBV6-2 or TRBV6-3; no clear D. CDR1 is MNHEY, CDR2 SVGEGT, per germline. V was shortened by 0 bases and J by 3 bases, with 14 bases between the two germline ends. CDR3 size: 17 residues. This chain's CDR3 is CASSYSNSGSHTGELFF. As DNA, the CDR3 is TGTGCCAGCAGTTACTCGAACAGTGGGTCGCACACCGGGGAGCTGTTTTTT.

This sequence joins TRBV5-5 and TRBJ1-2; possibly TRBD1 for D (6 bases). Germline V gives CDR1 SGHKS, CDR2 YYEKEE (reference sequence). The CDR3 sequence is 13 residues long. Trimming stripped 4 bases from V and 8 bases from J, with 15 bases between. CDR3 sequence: CASSPDRRWGYTF. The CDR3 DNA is TGTGCCAGCAGCCCCGACAGGCGCTGGGGCTACACCTTC.

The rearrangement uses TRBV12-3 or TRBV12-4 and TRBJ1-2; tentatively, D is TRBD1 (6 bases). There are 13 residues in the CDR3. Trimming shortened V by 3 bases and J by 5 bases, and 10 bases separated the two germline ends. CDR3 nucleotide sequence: TGTGCCAGCAGTTTTTCAGGGGATTATGGCTACACCTTC. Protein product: CASSFSGDYGYTF.

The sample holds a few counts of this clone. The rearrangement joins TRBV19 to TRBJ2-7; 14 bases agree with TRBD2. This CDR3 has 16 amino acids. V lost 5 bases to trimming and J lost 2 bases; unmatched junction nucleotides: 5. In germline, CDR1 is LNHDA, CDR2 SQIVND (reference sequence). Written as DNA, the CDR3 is TGTGCCAGTAGTGCCCGGACTAGCGGGAGGACCTACGAGCAGTACTTC. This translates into CASSARTSGRTYEQYF.

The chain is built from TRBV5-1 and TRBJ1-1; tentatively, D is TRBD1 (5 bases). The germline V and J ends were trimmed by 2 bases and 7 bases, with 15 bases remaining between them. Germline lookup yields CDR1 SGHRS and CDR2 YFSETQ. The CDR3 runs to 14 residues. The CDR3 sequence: CASSFDPPRGEAFF. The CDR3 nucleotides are TGCGCCAGCAGCTTCGACCCTCCTAGGGGTGAAGCTTTCTTT.

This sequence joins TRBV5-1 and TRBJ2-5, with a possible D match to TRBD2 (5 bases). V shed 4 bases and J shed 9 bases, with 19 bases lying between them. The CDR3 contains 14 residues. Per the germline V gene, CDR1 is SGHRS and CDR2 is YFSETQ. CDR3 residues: CASSTASGGEPQYF. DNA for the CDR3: TGCGCCAGCAGCACCGCCTCTGGAGGCGAGCCCCAGTACTTC. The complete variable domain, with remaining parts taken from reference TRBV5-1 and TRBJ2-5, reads KAGVTQTPRYLIKTRGQQVTLSCSPISGHRSVSWYQQTPGQGLQFLFEYFSETQRNKGNFPGRFSGRQFSNSRSEMNVSTLELGDSALYLCASSTASGGEPQYFGPGTRLLVL.

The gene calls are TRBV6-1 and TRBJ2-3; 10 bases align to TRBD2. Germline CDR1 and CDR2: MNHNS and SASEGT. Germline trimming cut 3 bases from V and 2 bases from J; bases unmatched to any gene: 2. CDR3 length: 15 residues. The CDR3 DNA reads TGTGCCAGCAGTGAGAGCGGGGGGGACACAGATACGCAGTATTTT. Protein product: CASSESGGDTDTQYF.

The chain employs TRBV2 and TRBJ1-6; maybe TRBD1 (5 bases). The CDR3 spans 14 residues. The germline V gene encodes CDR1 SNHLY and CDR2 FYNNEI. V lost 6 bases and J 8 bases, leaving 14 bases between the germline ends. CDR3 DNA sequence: TGTGCCAGCAGGGAAACGACAGACTATTCACCCCTCCACTTT. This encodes CASRETTDYSPLHF.

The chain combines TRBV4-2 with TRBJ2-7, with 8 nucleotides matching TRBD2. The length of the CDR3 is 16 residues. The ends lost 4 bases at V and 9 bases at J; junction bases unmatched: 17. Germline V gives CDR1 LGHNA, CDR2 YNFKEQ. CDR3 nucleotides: TGTGCCAGCAGCCCAGAAGAGGGAGCGGGGGTCCTACGGCAGTACTTC. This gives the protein CASSPEEGAGVLRQYF.